This T cell receptor (beta chain) comes out of a study of early stage breast cancer tumors. This clone was recorded a few times. Germline CDR1 is MNHEY and CDR2 is SMNVEV (reference sequence). CDR3 length: 13 residues. V was clipped by 1 base and J by 5 bases, with 8 bases between them. TCRdb keeps only in-frame clones here, not all; method: immunoSEQ multiplex PCR. Among over 8,500 clones listed, 71% were seen once. The chain carries TRBV27 and TRBJ1-1; possibly TRBD1 for D (6 bases). The receptor comes from a person between 60 and 70 years old with breast cancer. Material for sequencing was normal breast tissue next to the tumor. In nucleotides, the CDR3 is TGTGCCAGCAGTTTATGGGGGCGGACTGAAGCTTTCTTT. Its translation is CASSLWGRTEAFF.